This TCR beta chain emerged from a study of T cells after yellow fever vaccination (dated by TCRdb to between 2017 and 2020). In the study overall: The SMART-Seq v4 Ultra Low Input RNA kit was used to prepare libraries from fractions with low cell numbers. Bulk TCR alpha and beta repertoires were sequenced longitudinally to track T-cell clones before and after primary and booster YFV17D yellow fever vaccination. The cohort comprised two healthy male donors, one aged 18 to 29 and one aged 30 to 40 years. Blood was drawn at multiple timepoints before and after primary and secondary immunization, with bulk PBMC replicates and cell subsets isolated. Here is what the overall study found, with its caveats: Computational filtering was needed because FACS-sorted repertoires could contain abundant contaminating clonotypes from the bulk population. A small share of clonotypes occurred in both CD4 and CD8 compartments, likely arising from convergent recombination. After the booster, most clones that had expanded after primary vaccination were detected again (around 97% of CD4 and around nine tenths of CD8), suggesting broad maintenance of memory. Compared with the primary T-cell response, the secondary T-cell response was faster but weaker, reaching its peak on day 5 rather than on day 15. Only two donors were included in the study, so the extent to which the findings can be generalized is limited.

Sequencing was carried out with an Illumina NovaSeq 6000. TCR cDNA was synthesized by 5'RACE template switching, through which a universal primer site and unique molecular identifiers were introduced. Priming for cDNA synthesis came from both the TCR alpha and TCR beta constant segments. Libraries were amplified in two PCR steps, with sample barcodes and sequencing adapters added in the second step. Sequencing of libraries was done on Illumina HiSeq 2500 (2x100 bp) or NovaSeq (2x150 bp). In the source study's methods: MIGEC handled demultiplexing of reads and collapsing into UMI consensus sequences, while MiXCR performed V(D)J alignment. Vaccine-responding clonotypes were identified with edgeR using replicate PBMC samples, with FDR below 0.01 and a log2 fold change above 5 up to day 15 being required. Each bulk clonotype received a CD4 or CD8 identity based on whether the sequenced CD4 or CD8 repertoire contained that clonotype at higher abundance. TCRdb cleaned the public reads at Q25 with fastp, built clones with MiXCR and kept in-frame beta chains. Identical CDR3 proteins give one entry, which carries the most common genes and DNA. These V and J calls originate from TCRdb's pipeline instead of the authors' own analysis. Here the sample has around 320,000 distinct CDR3 sequences; around 4.5% occur a single time. The ten largest clonotypes hold just under 20% of the sample.

For this clonotype: The antigen it recognizes is unknown. No qualities accompany the bases; no much larger clone lies one base away.

Spanning cysteine to phenylalanine, the CDR3 consists of 13 amino acids. The sequence is cut down to CDR3 DNA, 39 bases in frame from base 1. CDR1 and CDR2 were assigned from the germline V gene (reference sequence) as SEHNR and FQNEAQ. V is pared back by 3 bases and J by 8 bases, with 11 bases lying between the germline termini. The treatment or condition label, read with the paper, signifies: live attenuated yellow fever vaccine strain. At every blood-draw timepoint, two biological replicates of bulk PBMCs were collected. A standard Ficoll-Paque protocol was used to isolate PBMCs from peripheral blood. TriZol was used to extract RNA from bulk PBMCs, CD4 and CD8 fractions, and dextramer-positive and dextramer-negative fractions.

The chain was built from TRBV7-9 and TRBJ1-5, with the D gene not confidently named. Sequenced material: PBMCs, taken 15 days after the yellow fever booster vaccination. The clonotype originates from a man between 18 and 29 years old who received the YFV17D yellow fever vaccine. The CDR3 loop reads CASSLGNVKPQHF. The base sequence is TGTGCCAGCAGCTTGGGGAATGTAAAGCCCCAGCATTTT.